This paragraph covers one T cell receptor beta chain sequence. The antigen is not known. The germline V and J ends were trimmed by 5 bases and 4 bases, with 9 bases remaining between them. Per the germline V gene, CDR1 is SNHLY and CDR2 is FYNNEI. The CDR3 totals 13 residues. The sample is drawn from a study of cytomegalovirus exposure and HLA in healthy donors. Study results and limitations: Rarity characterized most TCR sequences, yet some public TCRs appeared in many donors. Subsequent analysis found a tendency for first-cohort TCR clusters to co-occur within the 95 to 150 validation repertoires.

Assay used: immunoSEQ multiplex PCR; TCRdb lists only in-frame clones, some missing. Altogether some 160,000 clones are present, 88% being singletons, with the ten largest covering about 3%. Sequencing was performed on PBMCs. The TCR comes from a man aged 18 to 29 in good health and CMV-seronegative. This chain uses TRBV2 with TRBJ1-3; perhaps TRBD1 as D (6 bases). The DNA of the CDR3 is TGTGCCAGCAGTTTCGGACAGGGAAACACCATATATTTT. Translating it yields CASSFGQGNTIYF.